This T cell receptor beta chain came from a study of blood T cell repertoires in COVID-19. The overall study: From the United States, Italy and Spain came samples of acute and convalescent COVID-19. PBMCs, B-cell-depleted T cells, or T cells provided the cDNA or gDNA that made up the material.

In germline, CDR1 is SGHNT, CDR2 YYREEE (reference sequence). V lost 4 bases to trimming and J lost 7 bases; unmatched junction nucleotides: 15. The CDR3 totals 16 residues. Methods used by the authors: Quantification of nucleated cells was approximated via reference gene primer amplification. Assay: immunoSEQ multiplex PCR; the TCRdb copy retains only in-frame clones and omits some. V, J and clone size reflect that table, while D and trimming were determined from the DNA. The sample lists some 270,000 clones; around nine tenths were seen once. The sample comprised peripheral blood. The TCR was taken from a woman aged 60-70 years who had recovered from COVID-19. The J gene is TRBJ2-5, the V gene TRBV5-4; TRBD2 matches at 8 bases. The DNA for the CDR3 is TGTGCCAGCAGCCTCCCCCCTCCGGGGGGGCGAGTGACCCAGTACTTC. Protein sequence: CASSLPPPGGRVTQYF.